Listed below are T cell receptor beta chains from one sample, sequenced in a study of cytomegalovirus exposure and HLA in healthy donors. TCRdb keeps only in-frame clones here, not all; method: immunoSEQ multiplex PCR. The table lists hundreds of thousands of clones, less than 85% of them singletons. The sequencing sample was made of PBMCs. These receptors originate from a woman aged 18-30 years in good health and CMV-seronegative. Each CDR3 is given with its conserved first and last residue. A D gene is named only where the DNA matches it firmly. A row's size may be missing; if present it is once, few, many or a size class.

TRBJ1-5	NA	TRBV10-2	NA	TGCGCCAGCAAGGACAGACCCAATCAGCCCCAGCATTTT	CASKDRPNQPQHF
TRBJ1-2	NA	TRBV6-1	NA	TGTGCCAGCAGTCCCTCCCTCGCGGGGGGTGGCTACACCTTC	CASSPSLAGGGYTF
TRBJ1-1	TRBD1	TRBV27	NA	TGTGCCAGCAGTTCGAACAGGGGTACTGAAGCTTTCTTT	CASSSNRGTEAFF
TRBJ2-3	NA	TRBV6-5	NA	TGTGCCAGCAGCAGGGGGGCAGATACGCAGTATTTT	CASSRGADTQYF
TRBJ1-4	NA	TRBV28	once	TGTGCCAGCAGTTTAAAATTAAAAAAACTGTTTTTT	CASSLKLKKLFF
TRBJ1-5	NA	TRBV5-1	NA	TGCGCCAGCAGCTTGGCACCGCCGGAGCCCCAGCATTTT	CASSLAPPEPQHF
TRBJ1-4	NA	TRBV18	few	TGTGCCAGCTCACCACCAAGTTCTGGAGGAAAACTGTTTTTT	CASSPPSSGGKLFF
TRBJ1-2	NA	TRBV9	NA	TGTGCCAGCAGCGGACAAAACTATGGCTACACCTTC	CASSGQNYGYTF
TRBJ2-5	NA	TRBV9	NA	TGTGCCAGCAACATAAGAGGAGATCTCCAAGAGACCCAGTACTTC	CASNIRGDLQETQYF
TRBJ2-3	NA	TRBV7-3	NA	TGTGCCAGCAGCTCGGACAGTAGCACAGATACGCAGTATTTT	CASSSDSSTDTQYF
TRBJ1-1	NA	TRBV15	NA	TGTGCCACCAGCAGGAGGACGGCGAACACTGAAGCTTTCTTT	CATSRRTANTEAFF
TRBJ2-7	TRBD1	TRBV28	NA	TGTGCCAGCAGCCGCCGGGACAGGGTTTATTCCGAGCAGTACTTC	CASSRRDRVYSEQYF
TRBJ2-5	NA	TRBV5-1	NA	TGCGCCAGCAGCTTGGATCCTGGAGGGAGAGAGACCCAGTACTTC	CASSLDPGGRETQYF
TRBJ1-1	NA	TRBV5-8	NA	TGTGCCAGCAGCTCCTCAGGGACTTTCTTT	CASSSSGTFF
TRBJ1-1	TRBD1	TRBV27	once	TGTGCCAGCAGTTCCCGGGACAGGGGTAACATGAACACTGAAGCTTTCTTT	CASSSRDRGNMNTEAFF
TRBJ2-7	NA	TRBV4-2	many	TGTGCCAGCAGCCAAGATTGGGCTAGTACCTACAAGCAGTACTTC	CASSQDWASTYKQYF
TRBJ1-1	NA	TRBV6-1	NA	TGTGCCAGCAGGCAGGGTCACGAGGCTTTCTTT	CASRQGHEAFF
TRBJ2-7	TRBD1	TRBV7-9	NA	TGTGCCAGCAGCCTCCCACAGGGGTTCTTATACGAGCAGTACTTC	CASSLPQGFLYEQYF
TRBJ2-5	TRBD1	TRBV6-5	NA	TGTGCCAGCAGTTCAAAGGGACAGTCAGTAAAAGAGACCCAGTACTTC	CASSSKGQSVKETQYF
TRBJ2-1	NA	TRBV5-1	NA	TGCGCCAGCAGCTTGGCCGGATCTTCCTACAATGAGCAGTTCTTC	CASSLAGSSYNEQFF
TRBJ1-2	NA	TRBV2	few	TGTGCCAGCAGTGCCGTGAATTGGGGGAGCTACACCTTC	CASSAVNWGSYTF
TRBJ2-1	TRBD2	TRBV28	NA	TGTGCCAGCGAGGGATTGAGCGGGAAGTACAATGAGCAGTTCTTC	CASEGLSGKYNEQFF
TRBJ1-4	NA	TRBV16	few	TGTGCCAGCAGCCAAACTGGGAGGAATCAACTGTTTTTT	CASSQTGRNQLFF
TRBJ2-2	TRBD2	TRBV4-2	NA	TGTGCCAGCAGTGTTCTAGCGGGAACTCTAACCGGGGAGCTGTTTTTT	CASSVLAGTLTGELFF
TRBJ2-1	NA	TRBV9	NA	TGTGCCAGCAGCGTAAGGGCCTGGAACAATGAGCAGTTCTTC	CASSVRAWNNEQFF
TRBJ2-7	NA	TRBV7-2	NA	TGTGCCAGCAGCTTAGGCAGGTCAGGGGGGAGGTACGAGCAGTACTTC	CASSLGRSGGRYEQYF